Listed below are T cell receptor beta chains from one sample, sequenced in a study of T cells after yellow fever vaccination. TCRdb recomputed calls from the 5' RACE reads with MiXCR, one row per CDR3 protein. The sample has around 300,000 distinct CDR3 sequences; 4.1% are singletons. Specimen: PBMCs, collected 5 days after the yellow fever booster vaccination. The source of these receptors is a man between 18 and 29 years old who received the YFV17D yellow fever vaccine. Both conserved end residues are part of each CDR3. Each record gives: clone size, V gene, D gene, J gene, CDR3 DNA, CDR3 protein. A D gene is named only where the DNA matches it firmly. The size field is filled for only some rows; it gives once, few, many or a size class.

many	TRBV11-2	-	TRBJ1-5	TGTGCCAGCAGCTCGGGGCTTAGCAATCAGCCCCAGCATTTT	CASSSGLSNQPQHF
few	TRBV20-1	TRBD2	TRBJ2-1	TGCAGTGCTAGAGATCCCTCTAGCGGGGGGGCCATAGGCAATGAGCAGTTCTTC	CSARDPSSGGAIGNEQFF
many	TRBV5-1	-	TRBJ1-1	TGCGCCAGCAGCTTTCCGGGACAGAACACTGAAGCTTTCTTT	CASSFPGQNTEAFF
many	TRBV7-2	-	TRBJ1-1	TGTGCCAGCAGCTTTAGCCGGATGAACACTGAAGCTTTCTTT	CASSFSRMNTEAFF
many	TRBV5-1	-	TRBJ2-1	TGCGCCAGCAGCTTCCTACCCGACAATGAGCAGTTCTTC	CASSFLPDNEQFF
many	TRBV15	-	TRBJ1-6	TGTGCCACCAGCAGAGGCGGGCCCGGTAATTCACCCCTCCACTTT	CATSRGGPGNSPLHF
-	TRBV19	-	TRBJ1-1	TGTGCCAGTAGTATAGTCGGGGGAAGAGCTTTCTTT	CASSIVGGRAFF
-	TRBV19	-	TRBJ2-4	TGTGCCAGTAGTATCCCAGAGACCGCAGTGGACATAAGAATTCAGTACTTC	CASSIPETAVDIRIQYF
few	TRBV7-9	TRBD1	TRBJ1-2	TGTGCCAGCAGCGCCCGGACAGGGTGGGGAGCTATATATGGCTACACCTTC	CASSARTGWGAIYGYTF
many	TRBV5-4	-	TRBJ2-2	TGTGCCAGCAGGAGCACCGGGGAGCTGTTTTTT	CASRSTGELFF
few	TRBV7-3	TRBD1	TRBJ2-2	TGTGCCAGCAGCTTGTTTCCGGGACAGGGAAACACCGGGGAGCTGTTTTTT	CASSLFPGQGNTGELFF
-	TRBV19	-	TRBJ2-2	TGTGCCAGTACGTGGACGACGAACACCGGGGAGCTGTTTTTT	CASTWTTNTGELFF
-	TRBV12-3/TRBV12-4	-	TRBJ2-3	TGTGCCAGCAGTTTAGGGGGGCCTCCAGGGAATTTCACAGATACGCAGTATTTT	CASSLGGPPGNFTDTQYF
-	TRBV6-5	-	TRBJ1-2	TGTGCCAGCAGTTACGACCTTAACTATGGCTACACCTTC	CASSYDLNYGYTF
many	TRBV4-3	-	TRBJ2-3	TGCGCCAGCAGCCCCTTTGGGGGGGGGCCAAACCCTTATACGCAGTATTTT	CASSPFGGGPNPYTQYF
-	TRBV20-1	-	TRBJ2-1	TGCAGTGCTAGTACTCAGGGTTTGAATGAGCAGTTCTTC	CSASTQGLNEQFF
-	TRBV12-3/TRBV12-4	-	TRBJ2-2	TGTGCCAGCACCCAAGCCCTACTGGGGGAGCTGTTTTTT	CASTQALLGELFF
-	TRBV11-2	TRBD2	TRBJ2-1	TGTGCCAGCAATCCTAGCGGGGGACGGGAGCAGTTCTTC	CASNPSGGREQFF
few	TRBV20-1	-	TRBJ2-2	TGCAGTGCTAGAAAACCACTTCAAGGAGGGCACGCAATAGGCACCGGGGAGCTGTTTTTT	CSARKPLQGGHAIGTGELFF
few	TRBV6-6	TRBD1	TRBJ2-2	TGTGCCAGCAGTTACCCGCGGACAGGGGTGGACACCGGGGAGCTGTTTTTT	CASSYPRTGVDTGELFF
few	TRBV20-1	TRBD1	TRBJ2-3	TGCAGTGCTAGCAACGCCGCCGGGACAGGGTCAACAGATACGCAGTATTTT	CSASNAAGTGSTDTQYF
many	TRBV12-3/TRBV12-4	-	TRBJ2-7	TGTGCCAGCAGTTTCCAAACCTACGAGCAGTACTTC	CASSFQTYEQYF
many	TRBV6-2/TRBV6-3	-	TRBJ2-5	TGTGCCAGCAGTGACCTCAGACAGATGCAAGAGACCCAGTACTTC	CASSDLRQMQETQYF
many	TRBV6-5	TRBD1	TRBJ2-1	TGTGCCAGCAGTTACTCGACAGGGGTGGGCAATGAGCAGTTCTTC	CASSYSTGVGNEQFF
many	TRBV20-1	-	TRBJ2-2	TGCAGTGCTAGAGCCGAGGGGTTGGGCACCGGGGAGCTGTTTTTT	CSARAEGLGTGELFF
many	TRBV7-2	TRBD1	TRBJ1-1	TGTGCCAGCGGAGCATCCAGGGGGAAAGCTTTCTTT	CASGASRGKAFF
-	TRBV7-9	TRBD1	TRBJ1-6	TGTGCCAGCAGCCCCCGCCCCACAGGGGCGGGCTCACCCCTCCACTTT	CASSPRPTGAGSPLHF
-	TRBV14	TRBD2	TRBJ2-3	TGTGCCAGCAGCACCTTCTCTAGCGGGGGGCTTCTACATACGCAGTATTTT	CASSTFSSGGLLHTQYF
few	TRBV7-2	TRBD2	TRBJ2-1	TGTGCCAGCAGCCCGGGGGGTTGGGAGCAGTTCTTC	CASSPGGWEQFF
-	TRBV7-6	-	TRBJ2-2	TGTGCCAGCAGCCCCAGGGCTTTGGCCGGGGAGCTGTTTTTT	CASSPRALAGELFF
many	TRBV5-4	-	TRBJ2-5	TGTGCCAGCAGCTTGCCGTACGAAGAGACCCAGTACTTC	CASSLPYEETQYF
few	TRBV6-5	-	TRBJ2-2	TGTGCCAGCAGTTTCCACTCTGGCATCGGGGAGCTGTTTTTT	CASSFHSGIGELFF
-	TRBV20-1	-	TRBJ2-5	TGCAGTGCTAGTCTCGATAGGGGAGTGGAGACCCAGTACTTC	CSASLDRGVETQYF
few	TRBV4-1	TRBD2	TRBJ2-3	TGCGCCAGCAGCCCCACCCCCCCTGGACTAGCGGGGGATACGCAGTATTTT	CASSPTPPGLAGDTQYF
-	TRBV24-1	-	TRBJ1-2	TGTGCCACCAGCGAGGGTAGGGGAGGTTATGGCTACACCTTC	CATSEGRGGYGYTF
-	TRBV7-2	TRBD2	TRBJ2-5	TGTGCCAGCAGCTTAGGCGGGAGCGGGGGGTACCAAGAGACCCAGTACTTC	CASSLGGSGGYQETQYF
many	TRBV5-1	TRBD1	TRBJ2-5	TGCGCCAGCAGCCAACAGGGGGCTAGGGAGACCCAGTACTTC	CASSQQGARETQYF